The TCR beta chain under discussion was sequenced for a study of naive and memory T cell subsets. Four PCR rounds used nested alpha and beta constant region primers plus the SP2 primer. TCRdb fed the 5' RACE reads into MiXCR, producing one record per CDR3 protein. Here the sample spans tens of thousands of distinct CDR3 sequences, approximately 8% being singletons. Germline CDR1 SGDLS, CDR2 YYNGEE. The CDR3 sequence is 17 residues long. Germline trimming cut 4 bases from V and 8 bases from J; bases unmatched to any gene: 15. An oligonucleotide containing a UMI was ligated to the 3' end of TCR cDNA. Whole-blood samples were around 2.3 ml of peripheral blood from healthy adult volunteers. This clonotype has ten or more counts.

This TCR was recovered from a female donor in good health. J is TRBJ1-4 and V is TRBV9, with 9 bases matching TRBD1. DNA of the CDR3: TGTGCCAGCAGCCCTACAGGGGGCGCCGGAAATAGAGAAAAACTGTTTTTT. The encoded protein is CASSPTGGAGNREKLFF. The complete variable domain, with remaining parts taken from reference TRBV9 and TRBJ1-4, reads DSGVTQTPKHLITATGQRVTLRCSPRSGDLSVYWYQQSLDQGLQFLIQYYNGEERAKGNILERFSAQQFPDLHSELNLSSLELGDSALYFCASSPTGGAGNREKLFFGSGTQLSVL.